This entry describes one T cell receptor (beta chain). No antigen is known for it. These data originate in a study of shared clonotypes between healthy human individuals. Background on the study: Aged 18 to 49, the donors were a couple of women and a few men.

Overall study findings and caveats: The sharing of 4% to 5.5% of naive CD4 clonotypes was seen across a few donors.

Some clones are missing from TCRdb's copy, which holds only in-frame ones; the method was immunoSEQ multiplex PCR. The table includes approximately 700,000 clones, less than 80% detected once. There were no recent acute infections or vaccinations among the donors, who were healthy HIV-negative adults. CDR3 size: 13 residues. CDR1 is SGHNT, CDR2 YYREEE, per germline (reference sequence). The V and J ends lost 5 bases and 8 bases, in that order; junction bases with no gene match: 8. Material for sequencing was memory CD4+ T cells sorted from blood. Noted subset: CD45RA-negative fraction. The V gene is TRBV5-4, the J gene TRBJ1-2; 8 bases align to TRBD1. The TCR comes from a woman aged 25 to 39 in good health. The CDR3 here is CASSWDRLIGYTF. The DNA for the CDR3 is TGTGCCAGCAGTTGGGACAGGCTGATCGGCTACACCTTC.